These 5 T cell receptor beta chains originate from one sample sequenced in a study of human T cells and chemical hapten exposure. Via MiXCR, TCRdb re-called the RACE reads, giving one row per CDR3 protein. The repertoire consists of 35,000 to 55,000 distinct CDR3 sequences, with roughly 10% occurring once and the leading ten covering around 14%. The time point denotes: patch test 2, 6 weeks after DPC sensitization. The sample's treatment: therapeutic diphenylcyclopropenone sensitization with weekly scalp DPC. The authors' total RNA extraction used unfractionated whole blood. The sample in question was whole blood, obtained in connection with sensitization to the hapten diphenylcyclopropenone (DPC). Every receptor here comes from a woman aged 30 to 39 with alopecia areata. Some clones in this sample may be carry-over from other donors' samples.

This clonotype was seen more than once but under ten times. The gene calls are TRBV6-2 or TRBV6-3 and TRBJ1-5; no clear D. The CDR3 sequence is 13 residues long. CDR1 is MNHEY, CDR2 SVGEGT, per germline. V lost 5 bases, J lost 5 bases, and 10 bases lay in between. The DNA of the CDR3 is TGTGCCAGCAGTCTCGGCCCTTATCAGCCCCAGCATTTT. Translated, it gives CASSLGPYQPQHF.

About this clonotype: An end of the junction does not agree with germline; a read error may underlie this. The J gene is TRBJ1-2, the V gene TRBV7-2, with 7 nucleotides matching TRBD1. CDR1 and CDR2 from the germline V gene are SGHTA and FQGNSA. The CDR3 is made up of 11 amino acids. The CDR3 reads CASSLSPGQIF. The CDR3, as DNA: TGTGCCAGCAGCTTATCTCCGGGACAGATCTTC.

This clonotype was observed a handful of times. This chain links TRBV7-2 with TRBJ1-3, with 9 nucleotides matching TRBD1. V lost 4 bases, J lost 4 bases, and 8 bases stayed unmatched. The CDR3 runs 16 residues. Looked up from germline, CDR1 is SGHTA and CDR2 is FQGNSA. This CDR3 reads CASSSQLTGGGNTIYF. The CDR3 DNA sequence: TGTGCCAGCAGCTCCCAGCTGACAGGGGGGGGAAACACCATATATTTT.

Only a few counts were recorded for this clonotype. This chain connects TRBV27 to TRBJ2-1; D ambiguous. The germline gives CDR1 MNHEY, CDR2 SMNVEV (reference sequence). The V and J ends lost 3 bases and 0 bases respectively, with 9 bases between them. CDR3 size: 15 residues. For the CDR3, the DNA is TGTGCCAGCAGTTTTAGTAGTAACTCCTACAATGAGCAGTTCTTC. It specifies CASSFSSNSYNEQFF.

A few counts support this clonotype. The CDR3 DNA sequence: TGCGCCAGCAGCTTAAACTGGGGATACTCCTACGAGCAGTACTTC. This gives the protein CASSLNWGYSYEQYF. The chain combines TRBV5-1 with TRBJ2-7; D not certain. The CDR3 extends over 15 amino acids. Germline CDR1 and CDR2: SGHRS and YFSETQ. Trimming shortened V by 2 bases and J by 0 bases, and 12 bases separated the two germline ends.